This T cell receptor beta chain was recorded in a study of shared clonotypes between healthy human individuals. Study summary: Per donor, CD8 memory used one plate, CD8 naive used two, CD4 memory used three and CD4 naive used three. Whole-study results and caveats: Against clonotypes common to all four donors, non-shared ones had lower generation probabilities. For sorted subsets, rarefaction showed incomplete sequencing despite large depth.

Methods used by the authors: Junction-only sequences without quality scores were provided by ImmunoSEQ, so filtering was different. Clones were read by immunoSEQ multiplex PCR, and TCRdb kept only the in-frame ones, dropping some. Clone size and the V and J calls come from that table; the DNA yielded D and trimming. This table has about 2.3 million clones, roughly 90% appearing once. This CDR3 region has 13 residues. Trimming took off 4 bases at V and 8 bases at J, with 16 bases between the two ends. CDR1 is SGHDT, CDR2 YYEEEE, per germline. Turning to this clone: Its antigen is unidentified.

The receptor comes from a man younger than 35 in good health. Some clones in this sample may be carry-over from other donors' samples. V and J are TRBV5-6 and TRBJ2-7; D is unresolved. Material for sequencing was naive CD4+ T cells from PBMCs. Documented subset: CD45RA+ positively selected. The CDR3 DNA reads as TGTGCCAGCAGCGGTGGGCCGGTAGCACAGCAGTACTTC. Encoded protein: CASSGGPVAQQYF. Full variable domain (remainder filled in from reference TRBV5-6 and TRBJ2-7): DAGVTQSPTHLIKTRGQQVTLRCSPKSGHDTVSWYQQALGQGPQFIFQYYEEEERQRGNFPDRFSGHQFPNYSSELNVNALLLGDSALYLCASSGGPVAQQYFGPGTRLTVT.